These T cell receptor beta chains were read from a single sample in a study of radiation and T cells in renal cell carcinoma. TCRdb's table, derived via immunoSEQ multiplex PCR, lists solely in-frame clones and lacks some. This table holds about 140,000 clones, 86% found once. The material sequenced was blood, taken from a patient whose treatment included radiotherapy and nephrectomy. The receptors shown here come from a woman in her fifties or sixties with renal cell carcinoma. Each CDR3 is given with its conserved first and last residue. A D gene is named only where the DNA matches it firmly. Clone size, where shown, is once, few, many, or a class for clones that have expanded.

v_call	d_call	j_call	cdr3_length	clone_size	cdr3_nt	cdr3_aa
TRBV28	-	TRBJ2-3	15	-	TGTGCCAGCCCCCCTCGGCAGGGTGACACAGATACGCAGTATTTT	CASPPRQGDTDTQYF
TRBV19	TRBD1	TRBJ1-6	15	-	TGTGCCAGTAGTACAAATCAAAGGGGGCTGTCACCCCTCCACTTT	CASSTNQRGLSPLHF
TRBV4-3	-	TRBJ2-2	16	-	TGCGCCAGCAGCCAAGATAGGGACTTTAACACCGGGGAGCTGTTTTTT	CASSQDRDFNTGELFF
TRBV28	-	TRBJ1-2	14	-	TGTGCCAGCAGTTTAGCAGGTGCAAACTATGGCTACACCTTC	CASSLAGANYGYTF
TRBV7-8	-	TRBJ2-7	14	-	TGTGCCAGCAGCTCTCGGGCAGGACCCTACGAGCAGTACTTC	CASSSRAGPYEQYF
TRBV7-9	TRBD1	TRBJ2-5	18	-	TGTGCCAGCAGCTTAGAGTTTGGGACAGGGGGCACGTCGGAGACCCAGTACTTC	CASSLEFGTGGTSETQYF
TRBV11-2	-	TRBJ2-7	10	-	TGTGCCAGCAGCTTCGGCGAGCAGTACTTC	CASSFGEQYF
TRBV4-1	-	TRBJ1-5	14	-	TGCGCCAGCAGCTCGGGGGAAGGCAATCAGCCCCAGCATTTT	CASSSGEGNQPQHF
TRBV12-5	-	TRBJ1-6	13	-	TGTGCTAGTGGTTTGGATTCTAGCTCACCCCTCCACTTT	CASGLDSSSPLHF
TRBV7-2	TRBD2	TRBJ2-7	14	-	TGTGCCAGCAGCCCGACTAGCGGGAAAGGCGAGCAGTACTTC	CASSPTSGKGEQYF
TRBV6-4	-	TRBJ2-3	17	-	TGTGCCAGCAGTGACTCGACAGACCCTTCTAGCACAGATACGCAGTATTTT	CASSDSTDPSSTDTQYF
TRBV4-3	-	TRBJ2-2	15	-	TGCGCCAGCAGCCAAGATAATATGGGGTCCGGGGAGCTGTTTTTT	CASSQDNMGSGELFF
TRBV19	-	TRBJ1-1	15	-	TGTGCCAGTAGTATAGGAGGACTGTCGACTTTCGGAGCTTTCTTT	CASSIGGLSTFGAFF
TRBV2	TRBD2	TRBJ2-5	17	-	TGTGCCAGCAGTGCCCTAGCGGGGGGGCCAGGGTCAGAGACCCAGTACTTC	CASSALAGGPGSETQYF
TRBV5-4	TRBD1	TRBJ2-7	14	-	TGTGCCAGCAGCCGGGACAGGGGGAAGTACGAGCAGTACTTC	CASSRDRGKYEQYF
TRBV19	TRBD1	TRBJ1-3	14	-	TGTGCCAGTGGGACAGGGCACTCTGGAAACACCATATATTTT	CASGTGHSGNTIYF
TRBV18	-	TRBJ2-3	14	-	TGTGCCAGCTCACCCCGGGGAGGCGTAGATACGCAGTATTTT	CASSPRGGVDTQYF
TRBV5-4	TRBD2	TRBJ2-2	18	-	TGTGCCAGCAGCTCGGCCGGGGGTAGCGGGGGGCCCACCGGGGAGCTGTTTTTT	CASSSAGGSGGPTGELFF
TRBV15	TRBD1	TRBJ2-1	15	-	TGTGCCACCAGCGAACAGGGGTCCCTTGACTATGAGCAGTTCTTC	CATSEQGSLDYEQFF
TRBV7-2	TRBD1	TRBJ2-3	18	-	TGTGCCAGCAGCTCTAGCGGCTCGGGACAGGGAATTGGGGATACGCAGTATTTT	CASSSSGSGQGIGDTQYF
TRBV28	TRBD2	TRBJ2-2	16	-	TGTGCCAGCAGTCCTGGACTAGCGGGGAACACCGGGGAGCTGTTTTTT	CASSPGLAGNTGELFF
TRBV5-4	TRBD2	TRBJ2-2	19	-	TGTGCCAGCAGCTTGATGGGACTAGACGCGTGGTGGGACACCGGGGAGCTGTTTTTT	CASSLMGLDAWWDTGELFF
TRBV2	-	TRBJ2-1	13	-	TGTGCCAGCAAAATAAGCTCCTACAATGAGCAGTTCTTC	CASKISSYNEQFF
TRBV5-1	-	TRBJ1-1	12	-	TGCGCCAGCAGCTTTGGGGGGTTGACAGCTTTCTTT	CASSFGGLTAFF
TRBV7-9	-	TRBJ1-2	13	many	TGTGCCAGCAGCATACAGGGAAACTATGGCTACACCTTC	CASSIQGNYGYTF
TRBV7-2	TRBD2	TRBJ2-7	15	-	TGTGCCAGCAGCCCAGAGGTGGCGGGGGCCTACGAGCAGTACTTC	CASSPEVAGAYEQYF
TRBV10-2	-	TRBJ1-2	15	-	TGCGCCAGCAGACCAGACAGTAGAGCTAACTATGGCTACACCTTC	CASRPDSRANYGYTF
TRBV7-2	-	TRBJ2-1	15	once	TGTGCCAGCAGCTTAGTGGGCGGAAATTACAATGAGCAGTTCTTC	CASSLVGGNYNEQFF
TRBV5-4	TRBD1	TRBJ1-1	16	once	TGTGCCAGCAGCTCGTTGGCCAGAGGACAGGGATCGGGCGCTTTCTTT	CASSSLARGQGSGAFF
TRBV7-9	-	TRBJ1-3	15	once	TGTGCCAGCAGTCGCACGGACAGATCTGGAAACACCATATATTTT	CASSRTDRSGNTIYF
TRBV9	TRBD2	TRBJ2-3	19	-	TGTGCCAGCAGCGCCCGGACTAGCGGGGGCACCATCATCACAGATACGCAGTATTTT	CASSARTSGGTIITDTQYF
TRBV7-9	TRBD1	TRBJ2-1	15	-	TGTGCCAGCAGTCCGGACAGGGGGCTATACAATGAGCAGTTCTTC	CASSPDRGLYNEQFF
TRBV19	-	TRBJ2-7	13	-	TGTGCCAGTAGAGGGACGGCTACCTACGAGCAGTACTTC	CASRGTATYEQYF
TRBV19	-	TRBJ2-3	15	-	TGTGCCAGTAGACAAACAGTCTTATCGGCAGATACGCAGTATTTT	CASRQTVLSADTQYF
TRBV6-1	-	TRBJ1-1	12	few	TGTGCCACCAAACGCTCGGGGACTGAAGCTTTCTTT	CATKRSGTEAFF
TRBV5-6	-	TRBJ1-5	14	few	TGTGCCAGCAGCCGAGGGTCCCTCAATCAGCCCCAGCATTTT	CASSRGSLNQPQHF
TRBV2	-	TRBJ2-2	14	-	TGTGCCAGCATAGACAGGATTAACACCGGGGAGCTGTTTTTT	CASIDRINTGELFF
TRBV4-2	-	TRBJ2-7	18	-	TGTGCCAGCAGCCAAGAGAGGGAGGAGGGGACTCACTCCTACGAGCAGTACTTC	CASSQEREEGTHSYEQYF
TRBV10-2	-	TRBJ1-1	16	-	TGCGCCAGCAGCGAACTAACAACGGGCTCCCGGACTGAAGCTTTCTTT	CASSELTTGSRTEAFF
TRBV18	-	TRBJ1-1	15	-	TGTGCCAGCTCACCCCCCGGGACGGTGAACACTGAAGCTTTCTTT	CASSPPGTVNTEAFF
TRBV6-1	-	TRBJ1-4	14	few	TGTGCCACCACTGGACAGTCTCTTAATGAAAAACTGTTTTTT	CATTGQSLNEKLFF
TRBV19	-	TRBJ2-7	14	-	TGTGCCAGTAGTATTTGGACAGAACCCTACGAGCAGTACTTC	CASSIWTEPYEQYF
TRBV19	-	TRBJ1-2	13	-	TGTGCCAGTGCCCGGGCCACTAACTATGGCTACACCTTC	CASARATNYGYTF